These T cell receptor beta chains were read from a single sample in a study of cytomegalovirus exposure and HLA in healthy donors. Sequenced by immunoSEQ multiplex PCR; TCRdb stores in-frame clones only, minus some. This table has around 130,000 clones, about 85% appearing once. The source material was PBMCs. These receptors all stem from a woman aged 25-40 years in good health and CMV-seronegative. The CDR3 runs from the conserved cysteine through the conserved F or W. D genes are given only for firm matches. Clone size appears in some rows only: once, few, many, or a class for an expanded clone.

D gene | J gene | clone size | V gene | CDR3 DNA | CDR3 protein
TRBD1 | TRBJ2-7 | NA | TRBV6-1 | TGTGCCAGCCTGGACAGGGGGGATTCCTACGAGCAGTACTTC | CASLDRGDSYEQYF
TRBD2 | TRBJ2-3 | NA | TRBV4-3 | TGCGCCAGCAGCCAAGATCCCATCGGACTAGCGGGGGGGCCAGATACGCAGTATTTT | CASSQDPIGLAGGPDTQYF
TRBD2 | TRBJ2-1 | few | TRBV10-3 | TGTGCCATCAGTCTTAGCGGGGGGGCACCCGATGAGCAGTTCTTC | CAISLSGGAPDEQFF
TRBD1 | TRBJ1-2 | NA | TRBV5-6 | TGTGCCAGCAGCTTGTTAGGACAGGAGGAGGGCTACACCTTC | CASSLLGQEEGYTF
TRBD1 | TRBJ2-3 | NA | TRBV30 | TGTGCCCGGCGGGACAGGGCCACAGATACGCAGTATTTT | CARRDRATDTQYF
NA | TRBJ2-2 | few | TRBV5-1 | TGCGCCAGCAGCTTGTACGGGGACACCGGGGAGCTGTTTTTT | CASSLYGDTGELFF
TRBD1 | TRBJ2-7 | NA | TRBV2 | TGTGCCAGCAGTGGTCGACAGGGGAAGTCCTACGAGCAGTACTTC | CASSGRQGKSYEQYF
NA | TRBJ2-7 | NA | TRBV7-9 | TGTGCCAGCAGCCAGGTTGGGTACGAGCAGTACTTC | CASSQVGYEQYF
TRBD1 | TRBJ2-7 | NA | TRBV7-8 | TGTGCCAGCACACCGGGACAGGGCTCCTACGAGCAGTACTTC | CASTPGQGSYEQYF
TRBD1 | TRBJ1-3 | NA | TRBV10-3 | TGTGCCATCATGGCAGGGGGCTCTGGAAACACCATATATTTT | CAIMAGGSGNTIYF
TRBD1 | TRBJ1-1 | NA | TRBV6-1 | TGTGCCAGCAGTGACAGGGGGAGTCGAGCTTTCTTT | CASSDRGSRAFF
TRBD2 | TRBJ2-1 | NA | TRBV29-1 | TGCAGCGTTACTAGCGGGAGTTACAATGAGCAGTTCTTC | CSVTSGSYNEQFF
NA | TRBJ2-3 | NA | TRBV11-3 | TGTGCCAGCAGACACCCGCATCCAGCGGATACGCAGTATTTT | CASRHPHPADTQYF
NA | TRBJ1-2 | NA | TRBV30 | TGTGCCTGGAGAGACACGACAGGCCATTCTTCCTATGGCTACACCTTC | CAWRDTTGHSSYGYTF
NA | TRBJ2-7 | NA | TRBV5-1 | TGCGCCAGCAGCTTGGCCGAGGGTAGCCACGAGCAGTACTTC | CASSLAEGSHEQYF
NA | TRBJ2-1 | NA | TRBV11-2 | TGTGCCAGCAGCTTAAGGGGCCGAGGAGTGGGGAATGAGCAGTTCTTC | CASSLRGRGVGNEQFF
TRBD2 | TRBJ2-3 | NA | TRBV2 | TGTGCCAGCAGTCCAAGCGGGGGGGGCACAGATACGCAGTATTTT | CASSPSGGGTDTQYF